This T cell receptor (beta chain) was sequenced for a study of tissue T cells after allogeneic stem cell transplantation. Findings of the study overall: Sampling depth was limited, and the cohort was small and clinically varied. Some tissue clones might be persisting host cells; their alloreactivity or antigen specificity was not determined. Within patients, tissue anatomy strongly shaped TCR repertoire composition.

Worth noting for this clone: The antigen remains unidentified.

CDR3 sequences, V/J genes, frequencies and template counts came from survey-depth TCRbeta sequencing. Measured with immunoSEQ multiplex PCR; TCRdb has only the in-frame clones, and not every one. This table holds 8,900 or so clones, around 62% found once. The V end lost 5 bases, the J end lost 6 bases, and 10 bases lay between the germline ends. The CDR3 totals 13 residues. Germline CDR1 is ENHRY and CDR2 is SYGVKD. Sequenced here: tissue from the ileum, sampled at autopsy. This rearrangement joins TRBV10-3 to TRBJ2-2; D not resolved. This clonotype was obtained from a woman between 18 and 50 years old with breast cancer. The CDR3 DNA sequence: TGTGCCATCAGTACTCAAGTGGCCGGGGAGCTGTTTTTT. Its protein is CAISTQVAGELFF.